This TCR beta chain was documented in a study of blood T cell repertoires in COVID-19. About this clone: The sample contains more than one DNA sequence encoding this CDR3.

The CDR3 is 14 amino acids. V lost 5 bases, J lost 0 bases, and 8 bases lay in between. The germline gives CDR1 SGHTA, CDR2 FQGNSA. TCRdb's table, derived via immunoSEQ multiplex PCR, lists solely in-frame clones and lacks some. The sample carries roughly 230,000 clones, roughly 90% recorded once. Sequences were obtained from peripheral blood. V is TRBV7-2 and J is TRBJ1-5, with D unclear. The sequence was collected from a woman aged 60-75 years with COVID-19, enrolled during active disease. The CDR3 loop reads CASSSGGSNQPQHF. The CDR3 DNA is TGTGCCAGCAGCAGTGGCGGTAGCAATCAGCCCCAGCATTTT.